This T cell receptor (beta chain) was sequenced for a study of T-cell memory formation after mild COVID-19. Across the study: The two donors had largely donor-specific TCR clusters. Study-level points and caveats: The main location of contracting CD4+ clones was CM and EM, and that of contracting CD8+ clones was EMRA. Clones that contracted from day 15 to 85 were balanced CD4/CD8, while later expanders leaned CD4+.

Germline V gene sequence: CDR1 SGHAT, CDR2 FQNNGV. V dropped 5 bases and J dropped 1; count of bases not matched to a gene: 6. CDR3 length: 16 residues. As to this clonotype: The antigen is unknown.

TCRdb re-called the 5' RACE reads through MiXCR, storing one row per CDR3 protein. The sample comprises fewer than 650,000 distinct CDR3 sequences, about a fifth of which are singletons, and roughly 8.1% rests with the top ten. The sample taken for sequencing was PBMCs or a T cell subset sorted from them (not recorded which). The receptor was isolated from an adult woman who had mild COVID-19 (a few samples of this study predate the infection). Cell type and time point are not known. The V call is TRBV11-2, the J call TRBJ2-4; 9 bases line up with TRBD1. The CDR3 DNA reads TGTGCCAGCAGCCCCCGGGACAGGGCGGCCAAAAACATTCAGTACTTC. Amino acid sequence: CASSPRDRAAKNIQYF.